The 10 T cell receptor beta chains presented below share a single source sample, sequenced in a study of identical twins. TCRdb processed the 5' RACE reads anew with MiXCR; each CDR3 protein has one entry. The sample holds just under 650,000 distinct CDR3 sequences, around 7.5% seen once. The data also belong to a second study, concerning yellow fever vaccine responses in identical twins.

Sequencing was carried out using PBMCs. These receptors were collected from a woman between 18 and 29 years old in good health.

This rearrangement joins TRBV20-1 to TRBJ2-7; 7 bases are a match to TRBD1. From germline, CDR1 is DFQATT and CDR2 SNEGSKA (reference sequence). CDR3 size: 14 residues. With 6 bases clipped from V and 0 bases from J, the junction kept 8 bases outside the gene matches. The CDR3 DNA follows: TGCAGTGCCTTGAGACAGGGCAGCTCCTACGAGCAGTACGTC. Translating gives CSALRQGSSYEQYV.

CDR3 in DNA: TGCAGCGTTCGGACAGGGGGTCCCGGGGAGCTGTTTTTT. This sequence encodes CSVRTGGPGELFF. The rearrangement links TRBV29-1 to TRBJ2-2, with 10 bases identical to TRBD1. With V trimmed by 5 bases and J by 6 bases, 3 bases remained unmatched. The V gene's germline CDR1 is SQVTM and CDR2 ANQGSEA. The CDR3 sequence is 13 residues long.

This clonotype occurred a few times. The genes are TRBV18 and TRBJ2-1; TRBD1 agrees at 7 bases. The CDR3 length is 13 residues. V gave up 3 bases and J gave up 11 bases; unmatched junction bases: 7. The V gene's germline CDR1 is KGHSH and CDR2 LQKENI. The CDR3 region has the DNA TGTGCCAGCTCACCGGAGGACAGGTTTAAGCAGTTCTTC. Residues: CASSPEDRFKQFF. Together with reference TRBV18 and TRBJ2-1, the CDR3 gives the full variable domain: NAGVMQNPRHLVRRRGQEARLRCSPMKGHSHVYWYRQLPEEGLKFMVYLQKENIIDESGMPKERFSAEFPKEGPSILRIQQVVRGDSAAYFCASSPEDRFKQFFGPGTRLTVL.

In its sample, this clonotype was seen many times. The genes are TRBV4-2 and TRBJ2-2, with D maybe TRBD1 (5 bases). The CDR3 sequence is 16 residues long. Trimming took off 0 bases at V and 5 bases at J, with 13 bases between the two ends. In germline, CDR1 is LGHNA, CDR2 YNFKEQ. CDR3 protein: CASSQEDTASTGELFF. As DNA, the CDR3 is TGTGCCAGCAGCCAAGAGGACACGGCGAGTACCGGGGAGCTGTTTTTT.

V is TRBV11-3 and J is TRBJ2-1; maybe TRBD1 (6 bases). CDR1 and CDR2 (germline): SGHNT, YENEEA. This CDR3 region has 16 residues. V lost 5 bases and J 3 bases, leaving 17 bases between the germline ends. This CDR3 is CASSPHPGQLYNEQFF. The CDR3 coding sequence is TGTGCCAGCAGCCCCCACCCGGGACAACTCTACAATGAGCAGTTCTTC. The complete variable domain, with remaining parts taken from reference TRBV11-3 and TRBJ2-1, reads EAGVVQSPRYKIIEKKQPVAFWCNPISGHNTLYWYLQNLGQGPELLIRYENEEAVDDSQLPKDRFSAERLKGVDSTLKIQPAELGDSAVYLCASSPHPGQLYNEQFFGPGTRLTVL.

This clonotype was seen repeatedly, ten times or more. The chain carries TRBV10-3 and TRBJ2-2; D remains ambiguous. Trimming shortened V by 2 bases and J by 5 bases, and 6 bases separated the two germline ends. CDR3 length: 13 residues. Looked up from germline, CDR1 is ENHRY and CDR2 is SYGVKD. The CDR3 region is CAISEKGTGELFF. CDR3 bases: TGTGCCATCAGTGAGAAGGGAACCGGGGAGCTGTTTTTT.

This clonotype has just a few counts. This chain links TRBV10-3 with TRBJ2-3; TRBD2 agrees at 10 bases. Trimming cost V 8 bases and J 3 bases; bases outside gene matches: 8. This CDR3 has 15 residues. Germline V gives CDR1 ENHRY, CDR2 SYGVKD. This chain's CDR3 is CAIRASGSSTDTQYF. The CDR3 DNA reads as TGTGCCATCCGAGCTAGCGGGAGTAGTACAGATACGCAGTATTTT.

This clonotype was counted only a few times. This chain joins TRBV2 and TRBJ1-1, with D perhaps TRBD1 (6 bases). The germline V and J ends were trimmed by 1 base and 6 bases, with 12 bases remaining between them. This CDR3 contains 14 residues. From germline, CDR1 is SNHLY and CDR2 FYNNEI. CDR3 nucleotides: TGTGCCAGCAGTGAAGGGCCCTCAGGGGCTGAAGCTTTCTTT. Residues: CASSEGPSGAEAFF.

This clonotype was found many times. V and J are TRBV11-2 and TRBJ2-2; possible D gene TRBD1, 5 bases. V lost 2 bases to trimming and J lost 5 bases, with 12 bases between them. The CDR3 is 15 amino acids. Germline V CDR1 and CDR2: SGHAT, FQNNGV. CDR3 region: CASSLRGSGTGELFF. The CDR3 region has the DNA TGTGCCAGCAGCTTAAGGGGTTCCGGGACCGGGGAGCTGTTTTTT.

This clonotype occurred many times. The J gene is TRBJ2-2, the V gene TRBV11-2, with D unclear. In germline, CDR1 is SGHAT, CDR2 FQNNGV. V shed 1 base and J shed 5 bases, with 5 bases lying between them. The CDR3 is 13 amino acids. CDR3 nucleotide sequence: TGTGCCAGCAGCTTAGTGTCAACCGGGGAGCTGTTTTTT. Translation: CASSLVSTGELFF.